Sequencing of this T cell receptor beta chain was carried out in a study of T cells in Graves' hyperthyroidism and ophthalmopathy (dated by TCRdb to between 2019 and 2020). Background for the entire study: Peripheral blood was sampled at the time of initial diagnosis, prior to any treatment. To identify TCR V-J signatures that set the groups apart, the researchers used a discovery cohort of 100 patients, made up of roughly 45 with Graves' ophthalmopathy and 57 with stable Graves' hyperthyroidism. For training and testing, the roughly 100 patients in the discovery cohort were randomly divided in a 7:3 ratio. Prospective prediction of ophthalmopathy was tested in an independent validation cohort consisting of 18 to 20 hyperthyroidism patients and 15 or so patients who later progressed to ophthalmopathy. TCR Vbeta CDR3 sequencing of some 140 peripheral blood samples (approximately 44 ophthalmopathy, about 74 hyperthyroidism and some 17 progressor patients) is reported in the paper. Once sampling was done, hyperthyroidism patients were given methimazole at a starting dose of 30 mg daily, whereas ophthalmopathy patients were given high-dose intravenous methylprednisolone. The study also compared thyroid tissue and blood T-cell repertoires from five or six Graves' hyperthyroidism patients.

Trimming takes 5 bases off V and 5 bases off J; junction bases not matched to a gene: 6. CDR1 and CDR2 are read off the germline V gene (reference sequence) as SEHNR and FQNEAQ. Counted from cysteine to phenylalanine, this CDR3 has 14 amino acids. Only the CDR3 DNA is retained, 42 bases long and in frame from the first base. Stable Graves' hyperthyroidism was defined as no progression to ophthalmopathy during 18 months of follow-up. The hyperthyroidism patients were between 18 and 65 years old and newly diagnosed, with a disease duration of less than 2 months. Patients with uncontrolled infections, other autoimmune diseases, pregnancy or lactation were excluded. Diagnoses were established on the basis of clinical symptoms, serum thyroxine and TRAb, thyroid ultrasound, and orbital computed tomography. PBMCs were separated from 7.5 to 10 ml of fresh peripheral blood using Ficoll-Paque density gradient centrifugation. Total RNA was extracted with Trizol reagent, and quality was checked on an Agilent 2100 Bioanalyzer.

General findings and caveats noted by the study authors: Sample size was not statistically predetermined, and blinding of investigators to group allocation was not performed. Most expanded thyroid clonotypes (frequency above 0.001) were also found in blood, which suggests that blood repertoires may mirror thyroid immune responses. In validation, the model predicted progression to ophthalmopathy a median of about 5.9 months before onset, with around 70% sensitivity and about 72% specificity. In cross-validation, a model built on a 13 V-J signature told ophthalmopathy apart from stable hyperthyroidism with under 90% sensitivity and about 81% specificity, and in testing the same model reached 80%/75%.

This clonotype was counted ten times or more. No cognate antigen has been identified for it. Base qualities are not at hand, and no much larger clone is one base apart. Amplification of TCR beta CDR3 regions was carried out from RNA transcripts. The TCR CDR3 was subjected to a first round of RT-PCR using the HTBI primer set and the Qiagen OneStep RT-PCR kit. Libraries were constructed in a second round of multiplex PCR, after which size selection and purification were performed. Paired-end sequencing of the libraries was performed with 100 bp reads on an Illumina HiSeq2000. In the authors' own workflow: SOAPnuke was used to process the raw data, with reads discarded if the reads contained adapters or uncalled bases, had a mean Phred below 15, or lacked an exact constant-primer or identifier match. COPE v1.2.5 was used to merge high-quality paired reads, and clonotypes were defined as unique nucleotide sequences. MiTCR v1.1 was used to align clonotypes to the IMGT TRBV, TRBD and TRBJ reference segments. The analysis included only V-J combinations with a frequency above 0.0001, which together covered 99% to 99.2% of the repertoires. The TCS score was defined as the ratio of F50 (clonal expansion) to E x V (chaos), calculated using BLOSUM62-based TCRdist between CDR3 peptides within each V-J. Welch's t-statistics and random forest reduced 500 to 650 V-J features to around 14, which were used in a naive Bayes classifier (R e1071). The Morisita-Horn index was used to measure how similar the thyroid and blood repertoires were. TCRdb ran its own pipeline on the public reads, namely fastp trimming at Q25 and MiXCR clone calling, and kept in-frame beta chains. Every distinct CDR3 protein forms one entry, paired with its most common genes and DNA. The V and J calls and clone size come from TCRdb's table, not from the authors' own analysis. The sample profile shows 750,000 to 900,000 distinct CDR3 sequences; 38% of them were found once. About 9% of the sample belongs to the ten largest clones.

This receptor was obtained from a man aged 18-30 years with Graves' hyperthyroidism. The sample consisted of blood. This receptor chain uses TRBV7-9 and TRBJ2-7; 10 bases in the middle match TRBD2. The CDR3 is CASSPRLAGNEQYF. The nucleotides are TGTGCCAGCAGCCCCCGACTAGCGGGTAACGAGCAGTACTTC.